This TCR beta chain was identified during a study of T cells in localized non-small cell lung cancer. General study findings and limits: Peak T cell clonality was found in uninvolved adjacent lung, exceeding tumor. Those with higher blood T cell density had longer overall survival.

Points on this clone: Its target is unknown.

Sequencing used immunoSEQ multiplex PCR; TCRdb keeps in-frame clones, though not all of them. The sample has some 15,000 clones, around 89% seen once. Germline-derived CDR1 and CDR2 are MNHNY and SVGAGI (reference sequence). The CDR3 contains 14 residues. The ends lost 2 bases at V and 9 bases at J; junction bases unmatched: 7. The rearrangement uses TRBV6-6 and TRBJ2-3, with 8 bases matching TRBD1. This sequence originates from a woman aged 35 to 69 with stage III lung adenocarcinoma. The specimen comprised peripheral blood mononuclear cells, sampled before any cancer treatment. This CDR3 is CASSYPRTGPTQYF. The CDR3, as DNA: TGTGCCAGCAGTTACCCTAGGACAGGGCCCACGCAGTATTTT.